One and the same sample provided the 24 T cell receptor beta chains below, sequenced in a study of Ad26.COV2.S vaccination and SARS-CoV-2 variants. Treatment indicated: around 19 received Ad26.COV2.S at low or high dose, single or two shots; about five received placebo; per-sample allocation not given. The investigators took samples on day 63 after the first vaccine or placebo injection. Assay: immunoSEQ multiplex PCR; the TCRdb copy retains only in-frame clones and omits some. The sample lists 400,000 to 450,000 clones, 90% occurring once. The material was peripheral blood, obtained in a trial of Ad26.COV2.S vaccine versus placebo. All receptors come from a person between 18 and 65 years old who received the Ad26.COV2.S COVID-19 vaccine or a placebo.

The chain employs TRBV7-3 and TRBJ1-1; no definite D call. The CDR3 is 12 amino acids. From germline, CDR1 is SGHTA and CDR2 FQGTGA. The germline V and J ends were trimmed by 1 base and 7 bases, with 7 bases remaining between them. The CDR3 nucleotides are TGTGCCAGCAGCTTAAATGGAGTTGAAGCTTTCTTT. It specifies CASSLNGVEAFF.

V usage is TRBV29-1 and J usage is TRBJ2-7; TRBD1 aligns across 7 bases. Germline values: CDR1 SQVTM, CDR2 ANQGSEA. The V gene end was trimmed by 6 bases and the J gene end by 4 bases; junction bases not matched to a gene: 12. The CDR3 is 14 residues long. In nucleotides, the CDR3 is TGCAGCGTGGTTCCGGGACAGAGAGAATACGAGCAGTACTTC. Translating it yields CSVVPGQREYEQYF.

The rearrangement joins TRBV23-1 to TRBJ2-6, with a possible D match to TRBD1 (6 bases). TRBV23-1 counts as an open reading frame of uncertain function. V lost 4 bases and J 1 base, leaving 20 bases between the germline ends. The CDR3 is made up of 19 amino acids. The DNA of the CDR3 is TGCGCCAGCAGTCTACTAAAAATGGGACAAGAATCTGGGGCCAACGTCCTGACTTTC. Its protein product is CASSLLKMGQESGANVLTF.

CDR3 nucleotides: TGTGCCAGCAGTTCAGAAACTTTTGGCTACACCTTC. Its protein is CASSSETFGYTF. The V call is TRBV28, the J call TRBJ1-2; no clear D. The CDR3 contains 12 residues. Germline values: CDR1 MDHEN, CDR2 SYDVKM. Trimming cost V 4 bases and J 7 bases, with 10 bases left between them.

This clone was observed a few times. V is TRBV7-9 and J is TRBJ1-6, with unresolved D. The CDR3 runs to 12 residues. The ends were cut back, 5 bases at V and 7 bases at J, with 6 bases in the middle. Germline-derived CDR1 and CDR2 are SEHNR and FQNEAQ (reference sequence). The CDR3 DNA reads TGTGCCAGCAGCGATTACAATTCACCCCTCCACTTT. It codes for CASSDYNSPLHF.

The chain employs TRBV28 and TRBJ1-2; TRBD1 aligns across 9 bases. Looked up from germline, CDR1 is MDHEN and CDR2 is SYDVKM. This CDR3 region has 15 residues. J lost 7 bases, V lost 5 bases, and 11 bases had no gene match. CDR3 sequence: CASSPRGQGNLGYTF. CDR3 nucleotide sequence: TGTGCCAGCAGTCCCCGCGGACAGGGGAATCTTGGCTACACCTTC.

The chain recombines TRBV7-3 with TRBJ2-1, with D perhaps matching TRBD2 (6 bases). Germline CDR1 is SGHTA and CDR2 is FQGTGA. This CDR3 contains 14 residues. V was shortened by 5 bases and J by 9 bases, with 17 bases between the two germline ends. CDR3 residues: CASSPLSQEGEQFF. The CDR3 nucleotides are TGTGCCAGCAGCCCCCTAAGTCAGGAGGGTGAGCAGTTCTTC.

The chain recombines TRBV4-2 with TRBJ1-1; TRBD1 matches 8 bases. Trimming removed 4 bases from V and 3 bases from J; junction bases left unmatched: 13. The CDR3 contains 17 residues. Looked up from germline, CDR1 is LGHNA and CDR2 is YNFKEQ. The CDR3 loop reads CASSPRLQGARDTEAFF. CDR3 coding DNA: TGTGCCAGCAGCCCCAGGTTGCAGGGGGCGCGGGACACTGAAGCTTTCTTT.

The chain links TRBV9 to TRBJ2-5; perhaps TRBD2 as D (5 bases). Between the trimmed V and J ends, which lost 4 bases and 5 bases, there was a span of 15 bases. Looked up from germline, CDR1 is SGDLS and CDR2 is YYNGEE. This CDR3 has 14 residues. The CDR3: CASSLSGSAETQYF. The CDR3 DNA sequence: TGTGCCAGCAGCCTCTCGGGGAGTGCTGAGACCCAGTACTTC.

The chain combines TRBV6-4 with TRBJ2-1; 7 bases agree with TRBD1. Germline V gives CDR1 MRHNA, CDR2 SNTAGT. There are 13 residues in the CDR3. Germline trimming cut 5 bases from V and 8 bases from J; bases unmatched to any gene: 6. The CDR3, as DNA: TGTGCCAGCAGTAAGGGACAGCACGATGAGCAGTTCTTC. Translated, it gives CASSKGQHDEQFF.

As regards this clone: The same CDR3 is also encoded by other DNA sequences in this sample. The rearrangement uses TRBV11-2 and TRBJ2-7, with no clear D. Germline-derived CDR1 and CDR2 are SGHAT and FQNNGV. The CDR3 sequence is 12 residues long. The V end lost 5 bases, the J end lost 3 bases, and 8 bases lay between the germline ends. The CDR3 DNA reads as TGTGCCAGCAGCCGCACCTACTACGAGCAGTACTTC. Amino acid sequence: CASSRTYYEQYF.

The chain carries TRBV19 and TRBJ2-6; D unclear. CDR3 length: 14 residues. Trimming took 6 bases from V and 1 from J, leaving 7 bases between them. The germline CDR1 and CDR2 sequences are LNHDA and SQIVND (reference sequence). In nucleotides, the CDR3 is TGTGCCAGTAGGGTAGGGTCTGGGGCCAACGTCCTGACTTTC. This codes for CASRVGSGANVLTF.

CDR3 nucleotides: TGCGCCAGCAGCTTGGAGGCACGCTCCTACAATGAGCAGTTCTTC. Its translation: CASSLEARSYNEQFF. The J gene is TRBJ2-1, the V gene TRBV5-1; D is ambiguous. Trimming left V 0 bases short and J 0 bases short, with 7 bases between. Looked up from germline, CDR1 is SGHRS and CDR2 is YFSETQ. This CDR3 has 15 amino acids.

The chain recombines TRBV5-5 with TRBJ1-2; 7 nucleotides line up with TRBD1. Germline V gene data show CDR1 as SGHKS and CDR2 as YYEKEE (reference sequence). V trimming: 5 bases; J trimming: 4 bases; junction bases outside the gene matches: 11. This CDR3 comprises 15 residues. The CDR3 loop reads CASRPDRASGYGYTF. DNA of the CDR3: TGTGCCAGCAGACCTGACAGGGCCTCTGGCTATGGCTACACCTTC.

This chain joins TRBV4-2 and TRBJ2-1; D is uncertain. Trimming left V 1 base short and J 10 bases short, with 8 bases between. Germline loops: CDR1 LGHNA, CDR2 YNFKEQ. The CDR3 sequence is 12 residues long. The CDR3 DNA reads TGTGCCAGCAGCCAAGCTGTTGGGGAGCAGTTCTTC. This gives the protein CASSQAVGEQFF.

The chain couples TRBV28 to TRBJ2-7; 12 bases agree with TRBD1. The CDR3 covers 16 residues. J gave up 2 bases and V 5 bases, and 7 bases lay outside the gene matches. Germline V gene data show CDR1 as MDHEN and CDR2 as SYDVKM. The CDR3 DNA reads as TGTGCCAGCAGTCACCCGAGGGACAGGGGGCCCTACGAGCAGTACTTC. It yields the protein CASSHPRDRGPYEQYF.

The chain employs TRBV19 and TRBJ1-5, with D perhaps matching TRBD1 (5 bases). CDR1 and CDR2 (germline): LNHDA, SQIVND (reference sequence). Trimming cost V 5 bases and J 9 bases, with 20 bases left between them. This CDR3 contains 15 residues. The CDR3 sequence: CASSEVGQGPSPQHF. The CDR3 nucleotides are TGTGCCAGTAGTGAGGTGGGCCAGGGCCCATCGCCCCAGCATTTT.

The J gene is TRBJ1-5, the V gene TRBV27; 8 bases are shared with TRBD1. Per the germline V gene, CDR1 is MNHEY and CDR2 is SMNVEV (reference sequence). Unmatched junction bases numbered 0, after V lost 0 bases and J lost 2 bases. The CDR3 length is 15 residues. CDR3 in DNA: TGTGCCAGCAGTTTATCGACAGGGGGCAATCAGCCCCAGCATTTT. It encodes CASSLSTGGNQPQHF.

The CDR3 DNA follows: TGTGCCAGTAGTATCACCGGGGAGCTGTTTTTT. It is translated as CASSITGELFF. The chain joins TRBV19 to TRBJ2-2, with D uncertain. The V gene's germline CDR1 is LNHDA and CDR2 SQIVND (reference sequence). This CDR3 is 11 amino acids long. Trimming shortened V by 3 bases and J by 4 bases, and 0 bases separated the two germline ends. Full variable domain (missing parts from reference TRBV19 and TRBJ2-2): DGGITQSPKYLFRKEGQNVTLSCEQNLNHDAMYWYRQDPGQGLRLIYYSQIVNDFQKGDIAEGYSVSREKKESFPLTVTSAQKNPTAFYLCASSITGELFFGEGSRLTVL.

On this clone itself: Other nucleotide sequences from this sample produce the same CDR3. The chain links TRBV18 to TRBJ2-7, with D perhaps matching TRBD1 or TRBD2 (5 bases each). CDR3 length equals 12 residues. Germline CDR1 and CDR2: KGHSH and LQKENI. The V end lost 2 bases, the J end lost 4 bases, and 6 bases lay between the germline ends. In DNA, the CDR3 is TGTGCCAGCTCACCAGGGGGTTACGAGCAGTACTTC. It codes for CASSPGGYEQYF.

The chain uses TRBV10-2 and TRBJ2-2; D is unresolved. Germline values: CDR1 WSHSY, CDR2 SAAADI. The CDR3 is made up of 13 amino acids. V gave up 6 bases and J gave up 2 bases, with 7 bases separating them. The CDR3: CASRLFNTGELFF. CDR3 DNA sequence: TGCGCCAGCAGACTTTTCAACACCGGGGAGCTGTTTTTT.

The chain has TRBV4-3 and TRBJ2-5; D is undetermined. Germline V gene lookup returns CDR1 LGHNA and CDR2 YSLEER. This CDR3 comprises 14 residues. The V gene lost 1 base and the J gene lost 5 bases, with 11 bases spanning the gap. DNA for the CDR3: TGCGCCAGCAGCCAAGGATTGTCTTGGGAGACCCAGTACTTC. Protein product: CASSQGLSWETQYF.

This chain connects TRBV6-2 or TRBV6-3 to TRBJ2-3; 9 nucleotides align to TRBD2. The V gene's germline CDR1 is MNHEY and CDR2 SVGEGT. This CDR3 region has 16 residues. V dropped 2 bases and J dropped 4; count of bases not matched to a gene: 7. The CDR3 DNA reads as TGTGCCAGCAGTTACCCGGCGGGAGGGTTCCCAGATACGCAGTATTTT. This codes for CASSYPAGGFPDTQYF.

The V call is TRBV7-9, the J call TRBJ2-5; TRBD2 aligns across 10 bases. The V segment lost 5 bases and the J segment 3 bases; nucleotides outside the gene matches: 6. Looked up from germline, CDR1 is SEHNR and CDR2 is FQNEAQ (reference sequence). This CDR3 comprises 15 residues. The CDR3 loop is CASSNGLADEETQYF. DNA of the CDR3: TGTGCCAGCAGCAACGGACTAGCGGATGAAGAGACCCAGTACTTC.